This TCR beta chain derives from a study of T cell responses to AZD1222 COVID-19 vaccine. General study points: CD4 TCRs associated with vaccination spanned spike, dominating at 160-218 and 743-854. The repertoires were collected only after the peak T cell response. Only a handful of AZD1222 recipients, more than 5 in all, had baseline seropositivity. Spike-specific TCRs gained breadth and depth after people received two AZD1222 doses.

Only in-frame clones appear in the TCRdb table, and some are missing; sequencing was by immunoSEQ multiplex PCR. This table holds more than 100,000 clones, about nine tenths found once. In the case of this clone: Its antigen is unknown.

V lost 6 bases and J 2 bases, leaving 13 bases between the germline ends. This CDR3 comprises 14 residues. Germline values: CDR1 MDHEN, CDR2 SYDVKM. The sequenced sample was peripheral blood, obtained on day 0 of AZD1222 vaccination. The rearrangement uses TRBV28 and TRBJ1-2; D possibly corresponds to TRBD1 (6 bases). This clonotype originated in an adult in good health. CDR3 amino acids: CASRSDRRNYGYTF. CDR3 nucleotides: TGTGCCAGCAGATCCGACAGGCGAAACTATGGCTACACCTTC.